Each of the 7 T cell receptor beta chains below was sequenced from the same sample in a study of blood T cell repertoires in COVID-19. The protocol was immunoSEQ multiplex PCR, while the TCRdb copy is restricted to in-frame clones and leaves out a portion. The repertoire holds almost 95,000 clones, around nine tenths seen once, with 15% to 20% in the top ten. Material for sequencing was peripheral blood. The source is a woman aged 55 to 70 with COVID-19, enrolled during active disease.

The V gene is TRBV21-1, the J gene TRBJ2-5; the table's D call TRBD2 went unverified against the DNA. TRBV21-1 is tagged as a pseudogene. This CDR3 comprises 17 residues. The CDR3 protein is CASSTFMRRLVGETQYF. In nucleotides, the CDR3 is TGTGCCAGCAGCACCTTTATGCGTAGGCTAGTGGGAGAGACCCAGTACTTC.

As concerns this clone: At one end the junction does not follow the germline gene, possibly because of a read error. The chain uses TRBV7-9 and TRBJ1-1, with TRBD1 identical over 7 bases. The CDR3 consists of 14 residues. Germline V lookup: CDR1 SEHNR, CDR2 FQNEAQ (reference sequence). The chain's CDR3 is CASSLALQGKRAIF. CDR3 nucleotides: TGTGCCAGCAGCTTAGCCCTACAGGGGAAGAGGGCGATCTTT.

The gene calls are TRBV7-9 and TRBJ1-1, with D perhaps matching TRBD1 (5 bases). V was trimmed by 6 bases and J by 5 bases, leaving 13 bases between them. The CDR3 extends over 13 amino acids. Germline values: CDR1 SEHNR, CDR2 FQNEAQ (reference sequence). The chain's CDR3 is CASSPGQWTEAFF. In DNA, the CDR3 is TGTGCCAGCAGTCCAGGGCAGTGGACTGAAGCTTTCTTT. Full variable domain (missing parts from reference TRBV7-9 and TRBJ1-1): DTGVSQNPRHKITKRGQNVTFRCDPISEHNRLYWYRQTLGQGPEFLTYFQNEAQLEKSRLLSDRFSAERPKGSFSTLEIQRTEQGDSAMYLCASSPGQWTEAFFGQGTRLTVV.

This clone was seen just once. This rearrangement joins TRBV7-3 to TRBJ2-3, with TRBD1 identical over 9 bases. The CDR3 is made up of 15 amino acids. The germline gives CDR1 SGHTA, CDR2 FQGTGA. The V gene end was trimmed by 4 bases and the J gene end by 0 bases; junction bases not matched to a gene: 2. CDR3 loop: CASSSGQGSTDTQYF. The CDR3 coding sequence is TGTGCCAGCAGCTCGGGACAGGGAAGCACAGATACGCAGTATTTT.

On this clone: An end of the junction differs from the germline gene, which may be a read error. V and J are TRBV7-7 and TRBJ2-3; weak D call: TRBD2 (5 bases). CDR1 and CDR2 (germline): SSHAT, FNYEAQ (reference sequence). CDR3 length: 15 residues. CDR3 in amino acids: CASSLGVGVTDTQYF. CDR3 bases: TGTGCTAGCAGCTTGGGAGTTGGGGTCACAGATACGCAGTATTTT.

CDR3 in amino acids: CASSIYDGGPNSPLHF. The CDR3 DNA is TGTGCCAGTAGTATATATGACGGAGGGCCGAATTCACCCCTCCACTTT. This chain links TRBV19 with TRBJ1-6; D remains unclear. V was cut by 2 bases and J by 7 bases, with 15 bases left in between. Germline V gives CDR1 LNHDA, CDR2 SQIVND (reference sequence). The CDR3 runs to 16 residues. Full variable domain (remainder filled in from reference TRBV19 and TRBJ1-6): DGGITQSPKYLFRKEGQNVTLSCEQNLNHDAMYWYRQDPGQGLRLIYYSQIVNDFQKGDIAEGYSVSREKKESFPLTVTSAQKNPTAFYLCASSIYDGGPNSPLHFGNGTRLTVT.

The CDR3 loop reads CASSRKGLQQETQYF. CDR3 in DNA: TGTGCCAGTAGTAGGAAGGGACTACAACAAGAGACCCAGTACTTC. This chain joins TRBV19 and TRBJ2-5, with TRBD2 matching 7 bases. Trimming at V came to 4 bases and at J to 2 bases, leaving 7 bases not matched to a gene. The germline gives CDR1 LNHDA, CDR2 SQIVND (reference sequence). The CDR3 runs 15 residues.